The 15 T cell receptor beta chains presented below share a single source sample, sequenced in a study of post-analysis software for immune sequencing data. Study observations and caveats: Roughly five TRBV segments, including TRBV5-6, TRBV5-1 and TRBV20-1, were more frequent in patients than controls.

Libraries were made from TCR beta cDNA, and they carried unique molecular identifiers. From the PCR reads, TCRdb called clonotypes with MiXCR, one entry per CDR3 protein. This table has roughly 730,000 distinct CDR3 sequences, roughly 29% appearing once. For these TCRs, the target antigens are not known. The source material was blood. Receptors originate from a girl under 18 with multiple sclerosis.

The genes are TRBV7-2 and TRBJ2-1, with D perhaps matching TRBD2 (6 bases). CDR3 size: 14 residues. Trimming pared 2 bases from V and 10 bases from J, leaving 15 bases between. CDR1 is SGHTA, CDR2 FQGNSA, per germline. DNA for the CDR3: TGTGCCAGCAGCTTAAGTTCTGCCGGGAGCGAGCAGTTCTTC. It yields the protein CASSLSSAGSEQFF.

Remarks on this clonotype: One end of the junction does not line up with germline, which may come from a read error. The genes are TRBV20-1 and TRBJ2-3; D may be TRBD1 or TRBD2 (5 bases each). Germline CDR1 reads DFQATT; CDR2 reads SNEGSKA (reference sequence). The CDR3 spans 16 residues. The CDR3 nucleotides read TGCAGTGCTAAGGCGGTTCTGAGGGGTGGCACAGATACGCTGTATTTT. Translation: CSAKAVLRGGTDTLYF.

V gene TRBV20-1 combines with J gene TRBJ2-5, with D perhaps matching TRBD1 or TRBD2 (7 bases each). The CDR3 loop spans 15 amino acids. Germline CDR1 DFQATT, CDR2 SNEGSKA (reference sequence). V was pared by 4 bases and J by 4 bases, with 19 bases between. CDR3 protein: CSATTWEGALETQYF. The CDR3 region has the DNA TGCAGTGCTACCACTTGGGAGGGGGCCCTAGAGACCCAGTACTTC.

Only one count was recorded for this clonotype. This chain uses TRBV20-1 with TRBJ2-3; unclear D gene. The CDR3 is 11 residues long. Trimming pared 6 bases from V and 5 bases from J, leaving 9 bases between. From germline, CDR1 is DFQATT and CDR2 SNEGSKA (reference sequence). In DNA, the CDR3 is TGCAGTGCCAAAGAGAGAGATACGCAGTATTTT. This translates into CSAKERDTQYF.

This clonotype came up a few times. V usage is TRBV7-9 and J usage is TRBJ2-4; 7 bases are a match to TRBD1. With V trimmed by 6 bases and J by 12 bases, 8 bases remained unmatched. This CDR3 is 12 amino acids long. Germline CDR1 reads SEHNR; CDR2 reads FQNEAQ (reference sequence). The CDR3 sequence: CASSIPQGTQYF. As DNA, the CDR3 is TGTGCCAGCAGTATACCACAGGGGACTCAGTACTTC.

The chain joins TRBV12-5 to TRBJ1-1, with unresolved D. Trimming shortened V by 2 bases and J by 0 bases, and 4 bases separated the two germline ends. Germline V gene sequence: CDR1 LGHNT, CDR2 FRNRAP. The CDR3 is 13 amino acids. This CDR3 is CASGLSLNTEAFF. The CDR3 DNA reads TGTGCTAGTGGTTTGAGTTTGAACACTGAAGCTTTCTTT.

This clonotype was recorded at least ten times. The chain carries TRBV7-9 and TRBJ2-4, with D uncertain. CDR1 is SEHNR and CDR2 is FQNEAQ in the germline V gene (reference sequence). V shed 4 bases and J shed 1 base, with 8 bases lying between them. This CDR3 is 14 amino acids long. The CDR3 sequence is CASSSEKAKNIQYF. The CDR3 DNA is TGTGCCAGCAGCTCAGAGAAGGCCAAAAACATTCAGTACTTC.

This clonotype turned up a few times. J is TRBJ2-3 and V is TRBV20-1; D gene ambiguous. Germline V gives CDR1 DFQATT, CDR2 SNEGSKA (reference sequence). V lost 6 bases, J lost 10 bases, and 23 bases lay in between. The CDR3 covers 14 residues. DNA of the CDR3: TGCAGTGCCGCTAGTTCTCGTCGCCAGGTATCGCAGTATTTT. Its protein product is CSAASSRRQVSQYF.

This chain connects TRBV7-2 to TRBJ2-7; TRBD1 matches at 8 bases. Losses at the gene ends were 1 base for V and 5 bases for J; bases not matched to a gene: 7. Germline assignment: CDR1 SGHTA and CDR2 FQGNSA. The CDR3 sequence is 15 residues long. The DNA for the CDR3 is TGTGCCAGCAGCTTAGGAGGACAGGGTCAGGACGAGCAGTACTTC. This sequence encodes CASSLGGQGQDEQYF. Based on the CDR3 plus reference TRBV7-2 and TRBJ2-7, the full variable domain is GAGVSQSPSNKVTEKGKDVELRCDPISGHTALYWYRQSLGQGLEFLIYFQGNSAPDKSGLPSDRFSAERTGGSVSTLTIQRTQQEDSAVYLCASSLGGQGQDEQYFGPGTRLTVT.

The rearrangement uses TRBV5-1 and TRBJ1-2, with D possibly matching TRBD1 (5 bases). Germline CDR1 is SGHRS and CDR2 is YFSETQ. CDR3 length: 14 residues. Trimming took off 4 bases at V and 3 bases at J, with 13 bases between the two ends. The CDR3 DNA is TGCGCCAGCAGCCCTCGGACAACCTACTATGGCTACACCTTC. Translating it yields CASSPRTTYYGYTF.

The CDR3 DNA reads as TGTGCCAGCGCCGTAGGCAGGGACGGCTACACCTTC. It codes for CASAVGRDGYTF. This chain uses TRBV12-3 or TRBV12-4 with TRBJ1-2; D perhaps matches TRBD1 (5 bases). The V end was cut by 8 bases, the J end by 8 bases, with 15 bases between. The CDR3 length is 12 residues.

V usage is TRBV6-2 or TRBV6-3 and J usage is TRBJ2-3; D gene unclear. Germline V gene data show CDR1 as MNHEY and CDR2 as SVGEGT. CDR3 length equals 14 residues. Deletions cut 2 bases from V and 10 bases from J, with 16 bases between. The CDR3 here is CASSYHEEPPAQYF. CDR3 nucleotides: TGTGCCAGCAGTTACCACGAAGAGCCTCCAGCGCAGTATTTT.

J is TRBJ1-3 and V is TRBV12-3 or TRBV12-4; D not certain. The ends were cut back, 7 bases at V and 4 bases at J, with 17 bases in the middle. The CDR3 spans 15 residues. DNA of the CDR3: TGTGCCAGCATTCCCGGCCTCGCTGTGGGAAACACCATATATTTT. This translates into CASIPGLAVGNTIYF.

The J gene is TRBJ1-2, the V gene TRBV6-5; 7 bases are shared with TRBD1. J lost 5 bases, V lost 5 bases, and 14 bases had no gene match. Germline V gene data show CDR1 as MNHEY and CDR2 as SVGAGI. This CDR3 region has 16 residues. CDR3 DNA: TGTGCCAGCAGTCGTCGAAAATGGCAGGGGGAATATGGCTACACCTTC. Protein: CASSRRKWQGEYGYTF.

This clonotype was found a few times. This chain links TRBV12-3 or TRBV12-4 with TRBJ2-7; D might be TRBD2 (5 bases). The CDR3 has 15 residues. Trimming shortened V by 5 bases and J by 5 bases, and 19 bases separated the two germline ends. The CDR3 loop is CASSTDWRPNHEQYF. CDR3 in DNA: TGTGCCAGCAGTACCGACTGGAGGCCCAACCACGAGCAGTACTTC.